This T cell receptor (beta chain) was identified in a study of shared clonotypes between healthy human individuals. Study-level background: Two women and a few men aged 18 to 49 made up the donors.

The investigators split CD4+ cells into a CD45RA+ naive subset and a CD45RA-negative memory subset. The repertoire was sequenced with immunoSEQ multiplex PCR; TCRdb's copy has only in-frame clones and lacks some. The sample shows 2 million to 2.5 million clones, just under 95% of them seen only once. Sequenced: naive CD4+ T cells from PBMCs. Sample subset: CD45RA+ positively selected. This clonotype was obtained from a man between 18 and 29 years old in good health. Some clones in this sample may be carry-over from other donors' samples.

This chain's CDR3 is CASSQEIPAGGTGELFF. The CDR3 DNA reads TGCGCCAGCAGCCAAGAGATTCCGGCAGGGGGAACCGGGGAGCTGTTTTTT. The rearrangement links TRBV4-3 to TRBJ2-2; 7 nucleotides line up with TRBD1. Germline V lookup: CDR1 LGHNA, CDR2 YSLEER. The CDR3 has 17 amino acids. Trimming cost V 0 bases and J 5 bases; bases outside gene matches: 9.